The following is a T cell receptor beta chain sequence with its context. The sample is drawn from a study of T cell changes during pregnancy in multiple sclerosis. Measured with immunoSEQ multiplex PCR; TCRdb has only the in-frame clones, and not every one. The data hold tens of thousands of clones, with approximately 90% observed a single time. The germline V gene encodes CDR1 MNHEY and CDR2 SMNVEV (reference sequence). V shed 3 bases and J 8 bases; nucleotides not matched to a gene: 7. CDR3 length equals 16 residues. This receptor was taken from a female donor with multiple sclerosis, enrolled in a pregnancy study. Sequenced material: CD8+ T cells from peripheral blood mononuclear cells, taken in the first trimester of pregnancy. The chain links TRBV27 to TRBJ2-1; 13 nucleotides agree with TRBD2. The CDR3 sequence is CASSLVLAGGPHEQFF. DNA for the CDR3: TGTGCCAGCAGTTTGGTACTAGCGGGAGGGCCCCATGAGCAGTTCTTC.